Described below is a single TCR beta chain sequence and its context. The antigen is not known. This record belongs to a study of shared clonotypes between healthy human individuals. Study results and limitations: On the whole, naive subsets had larger estimated richness than memory subsets had. Shared clonotypes across all four donors exceeded non-shared ones in generation probability.

The deep-level immunoSEQ assay was used. The data were produced by immunoSEQ multiplex PCR, yet TCRdb's version contains in-frame clones alone and is incomplete. The repertoire holds roughly 1 million clones, with roughly 80% as singletons. In germline, CDR1 is SGHDT, CDR2 YYEEEE. Trimming cost V 0 bases and J 0 bases, with 15 bases left between them. The CDR3 totals 17 residues. The J gene is TRBJ1-1, the V gene TRBV5-6; weak D call: TRBD1 (5 bases). This sequence was found in a man aged 18 to 30 in good health. Sequencing was performed on memory CD4+ T cells sorted from blood. Subset noted: CD45RA-negative fraction. CDR3 protein: CASSLGWGEVMNTEAFF. DNA for the CDR3: TGTGCCAGCAGCTTGGGGTGGGGGGAAGTCATGAACACTGAAGCTTTCTTT.